The clone carrying this T cell receptor (beta chain) showed up just a few times. Its cognate antigen is unknown. This sample is part of a study of regulatory T cells in long-lasting Graves disease. Broader study findings: Whereas approximately 980 public clonotypes were shared by new patients, persistent patients shared more, at over 2,500.

Building of the TCR beta libraries involved iRepertoire HTBI primers and Arm-PCR of CDR3 regions. Each CDR3 protein is one row after TCRdb ran MiXCR on the multiplex PCR reads. The sample records about 560,000 distinct CDR3 sequences, about 16% being singletons. Time point indicated: newly diagnosed GD, antithyroid drugs for less than 3 months. PBMC RNA served as the TCR library source. Patients met American Thyroid Association criteria for Graves' disease. This sample also appeared in a second study, on T cells in Graves' hyperthyroidism and ophthalmopathy. That study reports: Most thyroid clonotypes that were expanded above 0.001 also turned up in blood.

The TCR comes from a man between 18 and 29 years old with Graves disease. The starting material was peripheral blood mononuclear cells (PBMCs), obtained at new diagnosis, from a patient treated with antithyroid drugs.

In DNA, the CDR3 is TGCGCCAGTACAGTAATGACAGGGTCCGATACGCAGTATTTT. Protein product: CASTVMTGSDTQYF. The chain couples TRBV5-1 to TRBJ2-3; the match to TRBD1 covers 7 bases. The CDR3 length is 14 residues. V lost 8 bases and J lost 6; bases outside the gene matches: 12. Germline V gene data show CDR1 as SGHRS and CDR2 as YFSETQ.